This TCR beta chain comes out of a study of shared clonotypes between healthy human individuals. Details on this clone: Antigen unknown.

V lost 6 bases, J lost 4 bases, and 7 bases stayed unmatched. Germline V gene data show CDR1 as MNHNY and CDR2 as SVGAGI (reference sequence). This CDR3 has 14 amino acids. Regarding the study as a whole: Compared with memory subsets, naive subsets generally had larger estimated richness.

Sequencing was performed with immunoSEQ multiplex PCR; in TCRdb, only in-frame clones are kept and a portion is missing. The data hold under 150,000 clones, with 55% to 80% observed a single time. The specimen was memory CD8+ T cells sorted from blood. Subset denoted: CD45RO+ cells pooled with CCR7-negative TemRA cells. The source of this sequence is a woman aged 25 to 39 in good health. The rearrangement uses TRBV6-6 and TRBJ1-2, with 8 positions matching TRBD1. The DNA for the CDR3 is TGTGCCAGCAGCGTCGGACAGGGAGGCTATGGCTACACCTTC. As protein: CASSVGQGGYGYTF.